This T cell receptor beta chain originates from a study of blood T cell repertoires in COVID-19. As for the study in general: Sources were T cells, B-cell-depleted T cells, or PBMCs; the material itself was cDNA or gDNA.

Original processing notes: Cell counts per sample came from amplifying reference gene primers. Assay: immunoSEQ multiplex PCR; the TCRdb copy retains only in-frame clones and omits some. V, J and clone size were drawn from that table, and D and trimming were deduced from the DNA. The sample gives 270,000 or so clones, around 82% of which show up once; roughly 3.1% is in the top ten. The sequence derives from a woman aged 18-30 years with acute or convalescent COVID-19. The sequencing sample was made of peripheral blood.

CDR3 loop: CASSPPGGFEAFF. CDR3 DNA sequence: TGTGCCAGCTCACCACCAGGGGGCTTTGAAGCTTTCTTT. This chain connects TRBV18 to TRBJ1-1; 7 nucleotides agree with TRBD1. This CDR3 is 13 amino acids long. V was pared by 0 bases and J by 7 bases, with 2 bases of the junction left unmatched. Germline-derived CDR1 and CDR2 are KGHSH and LQKENI.